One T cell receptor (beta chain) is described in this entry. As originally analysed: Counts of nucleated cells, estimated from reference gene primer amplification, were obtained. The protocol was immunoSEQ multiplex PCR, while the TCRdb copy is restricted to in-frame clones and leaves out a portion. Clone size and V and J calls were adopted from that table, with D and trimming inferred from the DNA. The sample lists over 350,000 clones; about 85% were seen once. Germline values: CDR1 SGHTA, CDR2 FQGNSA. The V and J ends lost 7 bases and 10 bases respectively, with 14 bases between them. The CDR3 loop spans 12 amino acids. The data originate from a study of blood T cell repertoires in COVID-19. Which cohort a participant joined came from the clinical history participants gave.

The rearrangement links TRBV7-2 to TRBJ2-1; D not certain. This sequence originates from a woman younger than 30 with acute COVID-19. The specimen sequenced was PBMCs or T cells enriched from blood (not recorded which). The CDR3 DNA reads TGTGCCAGCACCTCCGTCCCTCAGGAGCAGTTCTTC. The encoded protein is CASTSVPQEQFF.